This TCR beta chain was recovered during a study of T cell responses to AZD1222 COVID-19 vaccine. With regard to this clone: Antigen unknown. Other DNA sequences of this sample code for an identical CDR3.

This table comes from immunoSEQ multiplex PCR, and its TCRdb copy is limited to in-frame clones, with some not included. The sample consists of 100,000 to 150,000 clones, 88% of them appearing once. The study's findings and limits: Nearly half of unique spike-specific TCRs reportedly avoided B.1.351 and B.1.1.7 mutated regions. Receipt of two AZD1222 doses was followed by a rise in Spike-specific TCR breadth and depth. Females made up more of the donors, who were largely white British, and clonal diversity may have come out too low.

With 6 bases removed from V and 0 bases from J, the gap between germline ends came to 18 bases. The V gene's germline CDR1 is LGHNA and CDR2 YSLEER. The CDR3 length is 16 residues. This sequence was found in an adult who received the AZD1222 COVID-19 vaccine. The sequencing used peripheral blood, collected 28 days after the second AZD1222 dose. This chain uses TRBV4-3 with TRBJ2-7; tentatively, D is TRBD1 (5 bases). The CDR3 loop is CASSPEDSALSYEQYF. CDR3 DNA: TGCGCCAGCAGTCCAGAAGACAGCGCCCTCTCCTACGAGCAGTACTTC.